This record looks at one T cell receptor beta chain sequence and its context. The antigen this receptor binds is unknown. Base quality data are lacking; no much larger clone is found one base away. The CDR3 runs 15 amino acids, cysteine and phenylalanine included. Of the read, only the CDR3 DNA is kept; its 45 bases are in frame from base 1. CDR1 and CDR2 (MNHEY, SMNVEV) derive from the germline V gene (reference sequence). V was cut back by 0 bases and J by 5 bases, leaving a gap of 13 bases between them. This sample was included in a study of beta chain features in type 1 diabetes (dated 2018 in TCRdb). Notes on the research overall: Mean age, gender distribution, total cell number and subset yield did not differ between patients and healthy donors. A total of under 140,000,000 sorted cells were examined across all samples, and the number of cells per subset was strongly correlated with RNA yield. The study compared the TCRB repertoires of sorted circulating CD4+ T cell subsets in recently diagnosed type 1 diabetes patients with those in matched healthy donors. Naive and central memory subsets were obtained from all 30 or so donors, but regulatory and stem cell-like memory subsets were isolated from only 8 patients and 8 healthy donors.

Overall study results and their limits: Only small numbers of individuals were included in the HLA sub-analyses, which left unresolved whether HLA type had any influence on TCRB rearrangement. Patients with type 1 diabetes made fewer insertions and deleted more nucleotides at VDJ recombination sites, implying thymic rearrangement abnormalities. Naive, central memory and regulatory TCRB repertoires appeared to be more similar among patients than among healthy donors. Sequencing cDNA rather than genomic DNA could over-represent highly expressing activated cells, although activation and CD3 levels did not differ between groups. Type 1 diabetes patients showed a moderate but significant shortening of TCRB CDR3 length in all four CD4+ subsets. Shorter templates might have been favored by PCR, but patient and control samples were amplified and corrected together, so both groups would have been affected equally by any skew.

Each donor gave one peripheral blood draw, approximately 110 mL on average, collected into heparinised tubes. A BD FACSAria II and a panel including CD45RO, CCR7, CD25, CD127, CD95 and CD27 were used to sort naive, central memory, regulatory and stem cell-like memory CD4+ T cells. All sorted populations exceeded 95% purity. PBMCs were isolated right away by Lymphoprep density gradient centrifugation and were stained directly, without culture. To minimize batch effects, samples were stained and sorted in pairs, one healthy donor with one patient per experiment. The High Capacity cDNA Reverse Transcription Kit was used to reverse transcribe all of the isolated RNA, meaning that expressed TCRB transcripts were what got sequenced. Naive, central memory and regulatory T cell samples underwent deep immunoSEQ sequencing, averaging around 4 million total reads per sample. After sorted cells were lysed in RLT buffer, RNA was extracted with DNase-treated RNeasy Micro or Mini kits, with the choice depending on cell number. Each cell subset was processed separately to prevent cross-contamination, with patient and healthy donor samples processed together. TCRB sequences were amplified from cDNA with the immunoSEQ multiplex PCR, producing 87-bp fragments spanning the CDR3 region. Sequencing of the amplicons was done on the Illumina HiSeq platform. The original pipeline was this. Synthetic template baselines were used to correct PCR bias computationally, reads within Hamming distance 2 were collapsed together, and singletons that could not be merged were discarded. Reads were aligned against IMGT to assign V, D and J genes, CDR3 length and insertions or deletions at six rearrangement sites. Within each subset, clonotype counts were normalized to sorted cell number, after which true diversity and Gini coefficients were computed with the tcR R package. The overlap coefficient, calculated on TCRB nucleotide sequences, was used to measure repertoire sharing. Out-of-frame TCRB sequences from naive cells were analyzed as a proxy for the pre-selection repertoire. TCRdb's version of the immuneACCESS table is confined to in-frame rearrangements and falls short of the full clone set. An unresolved V gene accounts for under half of the shortfall where checked; the remainder is of unknown origin. The V and J calls and clone size were taken over from that table, and D and trimming were inferred from the DNA. Across this sample there are some 290,000 clones, with 24% seen only once. The ten largest clones take up about 0.011% of the sample.

The receptor was derived from a woman under 40 with type 1 diabetes. The sequenced sample consisted of naive CD4+ T cells from blood. The cell subset or site tag for this specimen amounts to: true naive CD4+ T cells. The chain was built from TRBV27 and TRBJ1-2, with no D gene named confidently. The DNA sequence is as follows: TGTGCCAGCAGTTTATCAGGAGTCGATTCATATGGCTACACCTTC. Translated, it gives CASSLSGVDSYGYTF.